This T cell receptor (beta chain) was sequenced in a study of shared clonotypes between healthy human individuals. Study-level points and caveats: The four-donor shared clonotypes exceeded non-shared clonotypes in generation probability, with non-shared ones scoring lower.

Concerning this clone itself: Antigen: not known.

Replicate sorted-subset PCRs were loaded with approximately 200 ng DNA, approximately 31,000 T cell genomes. The protocol was immunoSEQ multiplex PCR, while the TCRdb copy is restricted to in-frame clones and leaves out a portion. This table holds approximately 720,000 clones, approximately 75% found once. Source material: memory CD4+ T cells sorted from blood. This sample's subset: CD45RA-negative fraction. The receptor comes from a young woman in good health.

The CDR3 bases are TGTGCCAGCAGTTTAAGGACAGGAGTCGCTTTCTTT. Encoded protein: CASSLRTGVAFF. The chain joins TRBV28 to TRBJ1-1; TRBD1 aligns across 7 bases. The J segment lost 11 bases and the V segment lost 2 bases, leaving 5 bases of the junction unmatched. The CDR3 is 12 amino acids. The V gene's germline CDR1 is MDHEN and CDR2 SYDVKM.